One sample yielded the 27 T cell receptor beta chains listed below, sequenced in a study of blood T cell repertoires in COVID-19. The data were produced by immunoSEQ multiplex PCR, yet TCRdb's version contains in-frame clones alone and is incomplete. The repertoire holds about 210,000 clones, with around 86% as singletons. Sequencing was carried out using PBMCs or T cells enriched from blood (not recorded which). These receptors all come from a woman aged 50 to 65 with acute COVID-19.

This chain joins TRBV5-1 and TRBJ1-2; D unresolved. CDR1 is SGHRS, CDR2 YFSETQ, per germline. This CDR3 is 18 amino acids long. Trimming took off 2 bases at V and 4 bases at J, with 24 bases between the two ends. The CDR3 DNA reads TGCGCCAGCAGCTTAGGAGATACGACGGTCACTCGAACCTATGGCTACACCTTC. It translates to CASSLGDTTVTRTYGYTF.

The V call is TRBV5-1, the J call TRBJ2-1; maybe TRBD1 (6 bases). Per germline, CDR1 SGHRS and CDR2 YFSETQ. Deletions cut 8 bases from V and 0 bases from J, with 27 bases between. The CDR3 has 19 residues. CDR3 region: CASTQRPLTMTGSYNEQFF. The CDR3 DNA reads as TGCGCCAGTACCCAACGTCCCCTAACTATGACAGGCTCCTACAATGAGCAGTTCTTC.

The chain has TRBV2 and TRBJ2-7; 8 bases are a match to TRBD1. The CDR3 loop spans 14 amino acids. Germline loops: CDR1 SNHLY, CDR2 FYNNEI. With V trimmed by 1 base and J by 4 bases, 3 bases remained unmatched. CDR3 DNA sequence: TGTGCCAGCAGTGAAGAACAGGGGGGTTACGAGCAGTACTTC. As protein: CASSEEQGGYEQYF.

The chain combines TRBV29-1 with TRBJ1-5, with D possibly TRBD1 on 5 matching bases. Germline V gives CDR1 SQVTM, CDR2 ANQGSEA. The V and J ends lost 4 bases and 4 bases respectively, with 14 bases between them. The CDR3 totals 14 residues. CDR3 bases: TGCAGCGTTGCCTCGGGGGTCTCAAATCAGCCCCAGCATTTT. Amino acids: CSVASGVSNQPQHF. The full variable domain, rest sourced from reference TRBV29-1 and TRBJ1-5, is SAVISQKPSRDICQRGTSLTIQCQVDSQVTMMFWYRQQPGQSLTLIATANQGSEATYESGFVIDKFPISRPNLTFSTLTVSNMSPEDSSIYLCSVASGVSNQPQHFGDGTRLSIL.

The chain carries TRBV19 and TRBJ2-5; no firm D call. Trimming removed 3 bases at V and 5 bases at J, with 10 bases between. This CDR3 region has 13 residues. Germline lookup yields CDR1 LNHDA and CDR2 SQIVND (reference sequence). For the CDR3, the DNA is TGTGCCAGTAGTATTAATATAGCCGAGACCCAGTACTTC. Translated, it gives CASSINIAETQYF.

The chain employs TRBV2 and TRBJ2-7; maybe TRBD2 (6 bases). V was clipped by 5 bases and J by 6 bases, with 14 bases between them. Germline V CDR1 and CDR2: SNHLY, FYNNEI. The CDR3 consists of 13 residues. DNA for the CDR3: TGTGCCAGCAGTACTTCATGGGGAGGCGAGCAGTACTTC. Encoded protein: CASSTSWGGEQYF.

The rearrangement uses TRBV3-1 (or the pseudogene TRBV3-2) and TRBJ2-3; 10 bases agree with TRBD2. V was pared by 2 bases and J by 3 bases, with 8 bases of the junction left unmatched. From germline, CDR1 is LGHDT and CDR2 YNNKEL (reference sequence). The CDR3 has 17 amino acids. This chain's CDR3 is CASSQFIAGGRTDTQYF. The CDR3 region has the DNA TGTGCCAGCAGCCAATTTATAGCGGGGGGCCGGACAGATACGCAGTATTTT.

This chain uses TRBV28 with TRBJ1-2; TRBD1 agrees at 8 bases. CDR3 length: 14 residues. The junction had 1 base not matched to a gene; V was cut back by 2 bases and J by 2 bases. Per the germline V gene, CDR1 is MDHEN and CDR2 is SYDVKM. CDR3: CASSLDRGNYGYTF. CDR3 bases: TGTGCCAGCAGTTTAGACAGGGGCAACTATGGCTACACCTTC.

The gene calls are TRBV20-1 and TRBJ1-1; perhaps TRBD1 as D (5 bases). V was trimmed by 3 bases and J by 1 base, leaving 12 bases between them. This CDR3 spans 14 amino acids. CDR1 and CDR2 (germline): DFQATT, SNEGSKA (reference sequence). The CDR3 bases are TGCAGTGCTAGTATCCCGCAGGGGAACACTGAAGCTTTCTTT. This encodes CSASIPQGNTEAFF.

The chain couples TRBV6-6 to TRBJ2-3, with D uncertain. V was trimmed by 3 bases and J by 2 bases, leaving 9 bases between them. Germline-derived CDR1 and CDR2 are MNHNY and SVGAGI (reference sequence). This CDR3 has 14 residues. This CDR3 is CASSYWPLTDTQYF. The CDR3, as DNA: TGTGCCAGCAGTTATTGGCCCCTCACAGATACGCAGTATTTT.

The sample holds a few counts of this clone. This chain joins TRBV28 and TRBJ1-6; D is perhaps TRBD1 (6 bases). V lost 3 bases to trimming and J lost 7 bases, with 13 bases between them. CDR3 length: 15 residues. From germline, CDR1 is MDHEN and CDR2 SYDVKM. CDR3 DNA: TGTGCCAGCAGTTTTCTAGGGGGGGGAAATTCACCCCTCCACTTT. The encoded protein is CASSFLGGGNSPLHF.

Here the CDR3 reads CASSRDRVSPLHF. CDR3 coding DNA: TGTGCCAGCAGCCGGGACAGGGTTTCACCCCTCCACTTT. V usage is TRBV14 and J usage is TRBJ1-6; 9 bases agree with TRBD1. The ends lost 4 bases at V and 9 bases at J; junction bases unmatched: 1. This CDR3 contains 13 residues. CDR1 and CDR2 (germline): SGHDN, FVKESK.

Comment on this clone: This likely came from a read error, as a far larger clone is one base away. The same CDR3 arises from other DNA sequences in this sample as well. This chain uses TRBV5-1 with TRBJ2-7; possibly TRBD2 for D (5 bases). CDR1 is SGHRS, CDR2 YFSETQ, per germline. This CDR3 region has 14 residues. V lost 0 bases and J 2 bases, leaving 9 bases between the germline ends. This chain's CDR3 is CASSLVVAPYEQYF. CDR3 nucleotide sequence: TGCGCCAGCAGCTTGGTGGTAGCGCCCTACGAGCAGTACTTC.

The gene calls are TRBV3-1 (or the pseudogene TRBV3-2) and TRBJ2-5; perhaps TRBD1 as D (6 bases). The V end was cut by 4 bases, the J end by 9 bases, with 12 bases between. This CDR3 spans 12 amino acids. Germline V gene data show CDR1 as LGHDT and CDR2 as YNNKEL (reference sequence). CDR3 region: CASSRPKGAQYF. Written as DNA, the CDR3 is TGTGCCAGCAGCCGACCAAAGGGGGCCCAGTACTTC.

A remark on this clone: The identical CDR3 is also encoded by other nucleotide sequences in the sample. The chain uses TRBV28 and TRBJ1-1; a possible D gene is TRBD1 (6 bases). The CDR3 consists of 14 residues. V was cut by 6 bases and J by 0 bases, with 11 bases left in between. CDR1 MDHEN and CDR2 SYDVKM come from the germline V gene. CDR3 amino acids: CASSLGGLNTEAFF. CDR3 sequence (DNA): TGTGCCAGCAGCCTAGGGGGACTGAACACTGAAGCTTTCTTT.

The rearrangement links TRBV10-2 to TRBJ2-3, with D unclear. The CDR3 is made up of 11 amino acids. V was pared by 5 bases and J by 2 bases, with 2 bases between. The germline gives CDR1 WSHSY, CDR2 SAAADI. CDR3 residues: CASSYTDTQYF. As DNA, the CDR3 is TGCGCCAGCAGTTACACAGATACGCAGTATTTT.

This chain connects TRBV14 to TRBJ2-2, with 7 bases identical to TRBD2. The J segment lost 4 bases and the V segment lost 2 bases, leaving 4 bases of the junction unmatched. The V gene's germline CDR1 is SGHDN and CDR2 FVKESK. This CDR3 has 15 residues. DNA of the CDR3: TGTGCCAGCAGCCAATGGCGGGGGAGCACCGGGGAGCTGTTTTTT. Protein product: CASSQWRGSTGELFF.

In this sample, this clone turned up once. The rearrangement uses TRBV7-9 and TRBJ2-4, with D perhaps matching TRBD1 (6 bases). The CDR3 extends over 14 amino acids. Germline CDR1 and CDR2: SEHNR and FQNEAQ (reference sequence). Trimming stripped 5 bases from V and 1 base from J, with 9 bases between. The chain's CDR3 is CASSSQGAKNIQYF. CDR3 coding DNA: TGTGCCAGCAGCAGTCAGGGGGCCAAAAACATTCAGTACTTC.

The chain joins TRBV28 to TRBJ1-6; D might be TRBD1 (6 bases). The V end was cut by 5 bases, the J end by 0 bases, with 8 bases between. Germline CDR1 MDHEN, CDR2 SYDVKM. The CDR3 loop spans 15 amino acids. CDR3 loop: CASSVDSSYNSPLHF. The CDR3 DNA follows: TGTGCCAGCAGTGTGGACAGCTCCTATAATTCACCCCTCCACTTT.

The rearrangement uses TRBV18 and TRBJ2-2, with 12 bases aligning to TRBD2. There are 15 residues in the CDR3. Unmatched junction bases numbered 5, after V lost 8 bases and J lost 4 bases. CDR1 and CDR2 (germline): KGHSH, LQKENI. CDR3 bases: TGTGCCAGCGAGACTAGCGGGAGCCCCACCGGGGAGCTGTTTTTT. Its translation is CASETSGSPTGELFF.

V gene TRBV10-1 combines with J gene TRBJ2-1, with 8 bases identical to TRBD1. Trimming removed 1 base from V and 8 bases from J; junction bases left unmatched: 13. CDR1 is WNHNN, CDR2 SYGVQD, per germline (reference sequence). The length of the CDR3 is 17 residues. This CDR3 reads CASSEYGVQGAFDEQFF. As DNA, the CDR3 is TGCGCCAGCAGTGAGTATGGAGTGCAGGGGGCTTTCGATGAGCAGTTCTTC.

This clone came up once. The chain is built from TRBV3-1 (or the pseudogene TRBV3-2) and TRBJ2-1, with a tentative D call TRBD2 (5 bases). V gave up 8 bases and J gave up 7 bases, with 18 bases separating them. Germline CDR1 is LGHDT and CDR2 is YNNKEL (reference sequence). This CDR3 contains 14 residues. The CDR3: CASSAPARANEQFF. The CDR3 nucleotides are TGTGCCAGCTCAGCCCCCGCGAGGGCGAATGAGCAGTTCTTC.

CDR3 sequence: CSVVDREAFF. The CDR3, as DNA: TGCAGCGTCGTCGACAGGGAAGCTTTCTTT. The gene calls are TRBV29-1 and TRBJ1-1; tentative D call: TRBD1 (6 bases). V was cut by 6 bases and J by 8 bases, with 10 bases left in between. The CDR3 runs to 10 residues. Per the germline V gene, CDR1 is SQVTM and CDR2 is ANQGSEA. Complete variable domain (other parts from reference TRBV29-1 and TRBJ1-1): SAVISQKPSRDICQRGTSLTIQCQVDSQVTMMFWYRQQPGQSLTLIATANQGSEATYESGFVIDKFPISRPNLTFSTLTVSNMSPEDSSIYLCSVVDREAFFGQGTRLTVV.

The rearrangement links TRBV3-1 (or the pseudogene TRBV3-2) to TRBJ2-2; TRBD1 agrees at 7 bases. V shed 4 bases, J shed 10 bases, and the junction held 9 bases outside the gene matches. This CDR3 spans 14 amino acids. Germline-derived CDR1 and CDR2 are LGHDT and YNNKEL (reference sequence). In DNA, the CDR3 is TGTGCCAGCAGCCCCCGACAGGGCCCCGAGGAGCTGTTTTTT. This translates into CASSPRQGPEELFF.

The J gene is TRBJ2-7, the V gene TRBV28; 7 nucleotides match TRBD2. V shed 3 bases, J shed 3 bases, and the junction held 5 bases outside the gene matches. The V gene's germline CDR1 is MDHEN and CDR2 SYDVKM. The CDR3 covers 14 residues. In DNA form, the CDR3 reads TGTGCCAGCAGTTTTCGGGGGGTCTACTACGAGCAGTACTTC. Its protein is CASSFRGVYYEQYF.

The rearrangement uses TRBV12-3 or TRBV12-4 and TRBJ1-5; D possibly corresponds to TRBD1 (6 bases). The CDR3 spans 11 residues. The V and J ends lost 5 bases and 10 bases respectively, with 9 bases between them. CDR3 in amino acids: CASSQQGPQHF. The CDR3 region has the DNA TGTGCCAGCAGTCAACAGGGACCCCAGCATTTT.

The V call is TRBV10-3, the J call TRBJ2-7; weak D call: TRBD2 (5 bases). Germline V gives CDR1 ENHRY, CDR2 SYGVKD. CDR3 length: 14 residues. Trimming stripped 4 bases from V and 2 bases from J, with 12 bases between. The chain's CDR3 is CAISAGLEAYEQYF. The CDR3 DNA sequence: TGTGCCATCAGTGCTGGTTTGGAGGCCTACGAGCAGTACTTC.